This passage covers 21 T cell receptor beta chains from one sample sequenced in a study of CD8 T cells in ankylosing spondylitis. TCRdb used MiXCR to reprocess the 5' RACE reads, holding one entry per CDR3 protein. The sample includes around 250,000 distinct CDR3 sequences, roughly 32% of them seen just once. The material sequenced was blood, either unsorted or a sorted T cell fraction (not recorded which). The source is a male donor with ankylosing spondylitis or in good health (not recorded which).

The V call is TRBV12-3 or TRBV12-4, the J call TRBJ2-2; D uncertain. This CDR3 is built from 14 residues. Deletions cut 3 bases from V and 3 bases from J, with 8 bases between. CDR3 nucleotides: TGTGCCAGCAGTTTGAGAGACGACACCGGGGAGCTGTTTTTT. Translation gives CASSLRDDTGELFF.

This clonotype was seen a handful of times. This chain uses TRBV10-1 with TRBJ2-2; 11 bases agree with TRBD2. This CDR3 has 17 amino acids. Trimming cost V 6 bases and J 0 bases; bases outside gene matches: 6. Germline CDR1 is WNHNN and CDR2 is SYGVQD (reference sequence). The CDR3 is CASSSGTSGPNTGELFF. The CDR3 region has the DNA TGCGCCAGCAGCTCCGGGACTAGCGGCCCGAACACCGGGGAGCTGTTTTTT.

This chain links TRBV5-6 with TRBJ2-1; 8 bases line up with TRBD1. V trimming: 4 bases; J trimming: 5 bases; junction bases outside the gene matches: 5. The CDR3 is 14 residues long. CDR1 SGHDT and CDR2 YYEEEE come from the germline V gene. The CDR3 loop reads CASSDGQGNNEQFF. The DNA of the CDR3 is TGTGCCAGCAGCGACGGACAGGGAAACAATGAGCAGTTCTTC. Variable domain in full (rest from reference TRBV5-6 and TRBJ2-1): DAGVTQSPTHLIKTRGQQVTLRCSPKSGHDTVSWYQQALGQGPQFIFQYYEEEERQRGNFPDRFSGHQFPNYSSELNVNALLLGDSALYLCASSDGQGNNEQFFGPGTRLTVL.

This chain joins TRBV10-3 and TRBJ1-1; maybe TRBD1 (6 bases). There are 14 residues in the CDR3. V shed 5 bases and J shed 3 bases, with 13 bases lying between them. CDR1 is ENHRY, CDR2 SYGVKD, per germline. CDR3 sequence reads: CAISYRAGDTEAFF. The CDR3 DNA is TGTGCCATCAGTTACAGGGCGGGTGACACTGAAGCTTTCTTT.

V is TRBV28 and J is TRBJ2-3; the match to TRBD1 covers 9 bases. Germline V gene sequence: CDR1 MDHEN, CDR2 SYDVKM. The CDR3 loop spans 14 amino acids. J was trimmed by 4 bases and V by 3 bases; bases with no gene match: 2. CDR3 sequence: CASSLDRGPDTQYF. CDR3 DNA: TGTGCCAGCAGTTTGGACAGGGGCCCAGATACGCAGTATTTT.

The V gene is TRBV10-3, the J gene TRBJ1-2; tentatively, D is TRBD1 (6 bases). CDR1 and CDR2 (germline): ENHRY, SYGVKD. Trimming removed 3 bases from V and 7 bases from J, with 12 bases in between. The length of the CDR3 is 13 residues. In DNA, the CDR3 is TGTGCCATCAGTGATCTCGACAGGTCTGGCTACACCTTC. It codes for CAISDLDRSGYTF.

The gene calls are TRBV29-1 and TRBJ2-2; no reliable D call. V shed 3 bases and J shed 2 bases, with 4 bases lying between them. The CDR3 is made up of 12 amino acids. The V gene's germline CDR1 is SQVTM and CDR2 ANQGSEA. The CDR3 nucleotides read TGCAGCGTTGATTTAAACACCGGGGAGCTGTTTTTT. It specifies CSVDLNTGELFF.

The chain carries TRBV5-6 and TRBJ2-7; the D is unclear. The ends were cut back, 3 bases at V and 5 bases at J, with 15 bases in the middle. Per germline, CDR1 SGHDT and CDR2 YYEEEE. This CDR3 has 14 residues. Written as DNA, the CDR3 is TGTGCCAGCAGCTCTGGGTATCAAGGAGACGAGCAGTACTTC. It specifies CASSSGYQGDEQYF.

The V and J genes are TRBV20-1 and TRBJ1-5; TRBD1 might be the D (5 bases). Trimming took off 2 bases at V and 6 bases at J, with 14 bases between the two ends. The CDR3 loop spans 14 amino acids. The V gene's germline CDR1 is DFQATT and CDR2 SNEGSKA (reference sequence). The CDR3, as DNA: TGCAGTGCTAGAATTAGGGGAGGCTCTCAGCCCCAGCATTTT. The encoded protein is CSARIRGGSQPQHF.

This chain uses TRBV5-5 with TRBJ1-2, with 7 bases identical to TRBD1. The CDR3 covers 15 residues. Germline V gene data show CDR1 as SGHKS and CDR2 as YYEKEE (reference sequence). V trimming: 0 bases; J trimming: 7 bases; junction bases outside the gene matches: 9. CDR3 region: CASSLARDRSIGYTF. CDR3 DNA sequence: TGTGCCAGCAGCTTGGCCCGGGACAGAAGTATTGGCTACACCTTC. Full variable domain (missing parts from reference TRBV5-5 and TRBJ1-2): DAGVTQSPTHLIKTRGQQVTLRCSPISGHKSVSWYQQVLGQGPQFIFQYYEKEERGRGNFPDRFSARQFPNYSSELNVNALLLGDSALYLCASSLARDRSIGYTFGSGTRLTVV.

The chain uses TRBV12-3 or TRBV12-4 and TRBJ2-2; no reliable D call. Trimming cost V 5 bases and J 5 bases, with 0 bases left between them. The CDR3 totals 10 residues. This CDR3 is CASSTGELFF. The DNA of the CDR3 is TGTGCCAGCAGTACCGGGGAGCTGTTTTTT.

This clonotype was counted between two and nine times. The chain recombines TRBV15 with TRBJ2-2; D unresolved. This CDR3 region has 14 residues. Per germline, CDR1 LNHNV and CDR2 YYDKDF (reference sequence). Trimming removed 3 bases from V and 3 bases from J, with 8 bases in between. In DNA form, the CDR3 reads TGTGCCACCAGCAGCCTCCGCGACACCGGGGAGCTGTTTTTT. This gives the protein CATSSLRDTGELFF.

The V and J genes are TRBV7-9 and TRBJ2-7, with a weak D call TRBD1 (6 bases). V was shortened by 1 base and J by 2 bases, with 12 bases between the two germline ends. CDR3 length: 15 amino acids. CDR1 is SEHNR, CDR2 FQNEAQ, per germline (reference sequence). Here the CDR3 DNA reads TGTGCCAGCAGCTTAGAGAGGCAGGGGCCCTACGAGCAGTACTTC. This sequence encodes CASSLERQGPYEQYF.

This clonotype has just one count. This chain uses TRBV28 with TRBJ2-7, with D uncertain. The CDR3 has 13 residues. CDR1 is MDHEN and CDR2 is SYDVKM in the germline V gene. The ends were cut back, 4 bases at V and 0 bases at J, with 7 bases in the middle. In DNA, the CDR3 is TGTGCCAGCAGTTCCGCAGACTCCTACGAGCAGTACTTC. Its translation: CASSSADSYEQYF.

V usage is TRBV9 and J usage is TRBJ1-6; D is ambiguous. Germline V gene sequence: CDR1 SGDLS, CDR2 YYNGEE. The V end lost 1 base, the J end lost 5 bases, and 7 bases lay between the germline ends. The CDR3 totals 14 residues. This CDR3 reads CASSVQTDNSPLHF. CDR3 DNA sequence: TGTGCCAGCAGCGTACAGACGGATAATTCACCCCTCCACTTT.

The CDR3 loop is CSVPGGGRRHEQFF. The DNA of the CDR3 is TGCAGTGTTCCGGGCGGGGGGAGGAGGCATGAGCAGTTCTTC. This rearrangement joins TRBV20-1 to TRBJ2-1, with 8 bases lining up with TRBD2. CDR3 length: 14 amino acids. CDR1 and CDR2 (germline): DFQATT, SNEGSKA (reference sequence). The trim removed 7 bases at V and 8 bases at J, leaving 13 bases unmatched.

This clonotype was observed many times. The chain links TRBV29-1 to TRBJ2-3; 7 bases fit TRBD1. CDR3 size: 16 residues. V shed 0 bases, J shed 0 bases, and the junction held 6 bases outside the gene matches. Germline V lookup: CDR1 SQVTM, CDR2 ANQGSEA. CDR3 in amino acids: CSVEDHGTASTDTQYF. In nucleotides, the CDR3 is TGCAGCGTTGAAGACCACGGGACAGCTAGCACAGATACGCAGTATTTT.

This clonotype was seen a few times. At one end, the junction sequence differs from germline, possibly due to a read error. J is TRBJ2-1 and V is TRBV7-8, with D hard to call. The CDR3 totals 13 residues. The germline V gene has CDR1 SGHVS and CDR2 FQNEAQ. The CDR3 protein is CASSFTSDNEQFF. The CDR3 DNA sequence: TGTGCCAGCAGCTTTACCTCCGACAATGAGCAGTTCTTC. Variable domain in full (rest from reference TRBV7-8 and TRBJ2-1): GAGVSQSPRYKVAKRGQDVALRCDPISGHVSLFWYQQALGQGPEFLTYFQNEAQLDKSGLPSDRFFAERPEGSVSTLKIQRTQQEDSAVYLCASSFTSDNEQFFGPGTRLTVL.

This clonotype was observed a handful of times. The V and J genes are TRBV20-1 and TRBJ1-4, with 7 bases fitting TRBD1. The CDR3 length is 11 residues. Germline V gene data show CDR1 as DFQATT and CDR2 as SNEGSKA (reference sequence). The CDR3 here is CRGTDNEKLFF. CDR3 nucleotide sequence: TGCAGAGGGACAGATAATGAAAAACTGTTTTTT.

Only a few counts were recorded for this clonotype. CDR3 region: CASRDTYNEQFF. The CDR3, as DNA: TGCGCCAGCAGGGACACTTACAATGAGCAGTTCTTC. The V gene is TRBV10-2, the J gene TRBJ2-1; maybe TRBD1 (5 bases). CDR3 size: 12 residues. Trimming removed 6 bases from V and 4 bases from J, with 7 bases in between. Germline V gene data show CDR1 as WSHSY and CDR2 as SAAADI.

This chain uses TRBV20-1 with TRBJ2-3; a possible D gene is TRBD2 (5 bases). The germline V gene has CDR1 DFQATT and CDR2 SNEGSKA (reference sequence). Deletions cut 4 bases from V and 11 bases from J, with 13 bases between. This CDR3 contains 11 residues. Written as DNA, the CDR3 is TGCAGTGCTACCGTGCTAGAGGGGCAGTATTTT. This sequence encodes CSATVLEGQYF.